There are a few counts of the clone carrying this TCR beta chain. The record originates from a study of T cells after yellow fever vaccination. TCRdb redid the calling of the 5' RACE reads with MiXCR, one entry per CDR3 protein. The repertoire has 400,000 or so distinct CDR3 sequences, roughly 10% of them found once; the top ten carry less than 20%. The sequencing used PBMCs, collected on the day of the first yellow fever vaccination. This TCR was recovered from a man between 18 and 29 years old who received the YFV17D yellow fever vaccine.

In DNA form, the CDR3 reads TGTGCCAGCAGCAAACTAGCGGGGGTACAAGAGACCCAGTACTTC. As protein: CASSKLAGVQETQYF. The chain employs TRBV6-1 and TRBJ2-5; TRBD2 matches 11 bases. The CDR3 extends over 15 amino acids. CDR1 and CDR2 (germline): MNHNS, SASEGT. The J segment lost 2 bases and the V segment lost 6 bases, leaving 5 bases of the junction unmatched.